This T cell receptor (beta chain) was identified during a study of cytomegalovirus exposure and HLA in healthy donors. Study-wide points: Later on, a genetic analysis was performed. It linked a missense variant in DCLRE1C with V- and J-gene trimming of TCR beta. Among the CMV-associated chains, a few were confirmed in vitro as specific for CMV antigens.

Remarks on this clone: As yet, its antigen is unknown.

Vbeta (60) and Jbeta (13) primers were used in the PCR. Produced via immunoSEQ multiplex PCR; TCRdb's table is partial and in-frame only. The sample includes some 170,000 clones, about 80% of them seen just once. The CDR3 is 12 residues long. The V end lost 3 bases, the J end lost 8 bases, and 10 bases lay between the germline ends. CDR1 is SGHAT and CDR2 is FQNNGV in the germline V gene. The sample consisted of PBMCs. The chain combines TRBV11-2 with TRBJ1-1; D gene uncertain. The TCR originated in a woman between 40 and 55 years old in good health and CMV-seronegative. In DNA, the CDR3 is TGTGCCAGCAGCTTCGATTTCGGGGAAGCTTTCTTT. This encodes CASSFDFGEAFF.